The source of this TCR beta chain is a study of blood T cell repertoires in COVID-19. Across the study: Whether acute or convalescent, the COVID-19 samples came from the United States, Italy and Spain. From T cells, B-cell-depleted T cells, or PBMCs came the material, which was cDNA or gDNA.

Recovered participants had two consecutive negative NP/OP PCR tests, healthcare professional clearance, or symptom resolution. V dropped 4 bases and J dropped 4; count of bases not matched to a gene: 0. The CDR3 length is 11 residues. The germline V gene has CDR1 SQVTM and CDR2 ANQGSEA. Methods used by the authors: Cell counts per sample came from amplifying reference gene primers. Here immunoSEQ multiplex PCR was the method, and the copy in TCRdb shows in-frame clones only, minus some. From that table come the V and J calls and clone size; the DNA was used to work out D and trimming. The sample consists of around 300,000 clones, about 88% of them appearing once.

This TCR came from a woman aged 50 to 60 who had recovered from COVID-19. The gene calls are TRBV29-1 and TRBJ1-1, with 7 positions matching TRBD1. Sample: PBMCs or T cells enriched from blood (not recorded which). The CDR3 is CSVGDSTEAFF. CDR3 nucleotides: TGCAGCGTTGGGGACAGCACTGAAGCTTTCTTT.